Reported below is one TCR beta chain. Profiling relied on immunoSEQ multiplex PCR, and the TCRdb table lists in-frame clones only, not all of them. Here the sample spans about 150,000 clones, less than 90% being singletons. This record belongs to a study of blood T cell repertoires in COVID-19. About the research overall: Acute-phase and convalescent COVID-19 samples originated in the United States, Italy and Spain.

The V and J ends lost 4 bases and 2 bases, in that order; junction bases with no gene match: 9. Per germline, CDR1 SGDLS and CDR2 YYNGEE. This CDR3 region has 16 residues. The material sequenced was peripheral blood. The chain uses TRBV9 and TRBJ1-2; TRBD1 agrees at 9 bases. The sequence came from a woman in her seventies with acute or convalescent COVID-19. CDR3 DNA: TGTGCCAGCAGCACCCCAGACAGGGGGGGGAACTATGGCTACACCTTC. It translates to CASSTPDRGGNYGYTF.